This entry lists 26 T cell receptor beta chains sequenced from one sample in a study of blood T cell repertoires in COVID-19. Sequencing used immunoSEQ multiplex PCR; TCRdb keeps in-frame clones, though not all of them. Among 85,000 to 120,000 clones listed, approximately 86% were seen once. The sequencing input was peripheral blood. The receptors were gathered from a woman between 45 and 60 years old with COVID-19, enrolled during active disease.

The V gene is TRBV5-1, the J gene TRBJ2-3; D gene unclear. With 0 bases removed from V and 4 bases from J, the gap between germline ends came to 12 bases. The germline CDR1 and CDR2 sequences are SGHRS and YFSETQ. CDR3 length: 15 amino acids. CDR3 residues: CASSLVPDEADTQYF. The CDR3 coding sequence is TGCGCCAGCAGCTTGGTCCCGGATGAGGCAGATACGCAGTATTTT.

This rearrangement joins TRBV7-9 to TRBJ1-6; D is perhaps TRBD1 (6 bases). The germline gives CDR1 SEHNR, CDR2 FQNEAQ (reference sequence). This CDR3 has 14 amino acids. With 5 bases removed from V and 7 bases from J, the gap between germline ends came to 12 bases. This chain's CDR3 is CASSPGQTNSPLHF. CDR3 sequence (DNA): TGTGCCAGCAGCCCCGGACAGACCAATTCACCCCTCCACTTT.

The chain couples TRBV10-3 to TRBJ2-5; 7 nucleotides line up with TRBD2. Germline V CDR1 and CDR2: ENHRY, SYGVKD. V shed 9 bases, J shed 7 bases, and the junction held 17 bases outside the gene matches. The CDR3 is 15 residues long. CDR3: CAMGSQGLGEGTQYF. CDR3 bases: TGTGCCATGGGGTCACAAGGCTTGGGGGAGGGGACCCAGTACTTC.

CDR3 coding DNA: TGTGCCAGCAGCTTAGAATCAAAGGGGCCGAACACCGGGGAGCTGTTTTTT. It is translated as CASSLESKGPNTGELFF. V usage is TRBV7-6 and J usage is TRBJ2-2; D is perhaps TRBD1 (5 bases). Germline V lookup: CDR1 SGHVS, CDR2 FNYEAQ. This CDR3 region has 17 residues. The germline V and J ends were trimmed by 1 base and 0 bases, with 12 bases remaining between them.

This clone was counted only a few times. The chain combines TRBV29-1 with TRBJ2-2; possible D gene TRBD1, 5 bases. V was clipped by 7 bases and J by 5 bases, with 14 bases between them. The germline V gene has CDR1 SQVTM and CDR2 ANQGSEA. The CDR3 consists of 13 residues. The CDR3 region is CSASGLGTGELFF. CDR3 in DNA: TGCAGCGCCTCAGGGTTAGGGACCGGGGAGCTGTTTTTT.

The genes are TRBV18 and TRBJ2-7; D is uncertain. This CDR3 has 14 residues. V lost 3 bases, J lost 0 bases, and 9 bases lay in between. CDR1 KGHSH and CDR2 LQKENI come from the germline V gene. Written as DNA, the CDR3 is TGTGCCAGCTCACCGGCACAGAGCTCCTACGAGCAGTACTTC. It encodes CASSPAQSSYEQYF.

V and J are TRBV6-4 and TRBJ2-1; the match to TRBD2 covers 11 bases. After removal of 8 bases from V and 9 bases from J, the junction contained 12 bases not matched to a gene. This CDR3 has 15 residues. Germline loops: CDR1 MRHNA, CDR2 SNTAGT. CDR3 DNA sequence: TGTGCCAGCCCCCGCCCATACCTAGCGGGGGGTGAGCAGTTCTTC. The encoded protein is CASPRPYLAGGEQFF.

This clone has just one count. The chain carries TRBV6-1 and TRBJ1-6, with a weak D call TRBD1 (6 bases). The V gene's germline CDR1 is MNHNS and CDR2 SASEGT. CDR3 length: 15 residues. Trimming left V 2 bases short and J 7 bases short, with 12 bases between. CDR3 sequence reads: CASSESNQGNSPLHF. Written as DNA, the CDR3 is TGTGCCAGCAGTGAAAGTAATCAGGGGAATTCACCCCTCCACTTT.

This chain connects TRBV6-5 to TRBJ2-2; tentatively, D is TRBD1 (6 bases). V gave up 10 bases and J gave up 3 bases, with 15 bases separating them. The CDR3 consists of 14 residues. Germline CDR1 MNHEY, CDR2 SVGAGI. In nucleotides, the CDR3 is TGTGCCAAAAAAAGGACAGAGTACACCGGGGAGCTGTTTTTT. It is translated as CAKKRTEYTGELFF.

This clone has more than one count but fewer than ten. The chain carries TRBV25-1 and TRBJ2-2; D possibly corresponds to TRBD1 (5 bases). CDR1 is MGHDK and CDR2 is SYGVNS in the germline V gene. Trimming stripped 0 bases from V and 6 bases from J, with 17 bases between. The CDR3 is made up of 17 amino acids. This CDR3 is CASSEYKSGKKAGELFF. DNA of the CDR3: TGTGCCAGCAGTGAATATAAGTCAGGGAAAAAGGCCGGGGAGCTGTTTTTT. Looking up the rest from reference TRBV25-1 and TRBJ2-2 gives the full variable domain: EADIYQTPRYLVIGTGKKITLECSQTMGHDKMYWYQQDPGMELHLIHYSYGVNSTEKGDLSSESTVSRIRTEHFPLTLESARPSHTSQYLCASSEYKSGKKAGELFFGEGSRLTVL.

The chain combines TRBV7-3 with TRBJ2-2; D is possibly TRBD2 (6 bases). Germline CDR1 and CDR2: SGHTA and FQGTGA. The CDR3 has 15 amino acids. Between the trimmed V and J ends, which lost 4 bases and 6 bases, there was a span of 15 bases. The CDR3 reads CASSWGTLPPGELFF. In nucleotides, the CDR3 is TGTGCCAGCAGCTGGGGGACTCTCCCTCCCGGGGAGCTGTTTTTT. Drawing the rest from reference TRBV7-3 and TRBJ2-2, the complete variable domain is GAGVSQTPSNKVTEKGKYVELRCDPISGHTALYWYRQSLGQGPEFLIYFQGTGAADDSGLPNDRFFAVRPEGSVSTLKIQRTERGDSAVYLCASSWGTLPPGELFFGEGSRLTVL.

The chain combines TRBV9 with TRBJ2-2; D possibly corresponds to TRBD1 (5 bases). The CDR3 contains 16 residues. V gave up 0 bases and J gave up 2 bases, with 11 bases separating them. Per the germline V gene, CDR1 is SGDLS and CDR2 is YYNGEE. The CDR3 loop reads CASSVARTTNTGELFF. The CDR3 coding sequence is TGTGCCAGCAGCGTAGCTCGGACAACTAACACCGGGGAGCTGTTTTTT.

This clone was detected only once. J is TRBJ2-6 and V is TRBV6-2 or TRBV6-3, with 7 nucleotides matching TRBD1. CDR3 length: 17 residues. After removal of 5 bases from V and 2 bases from J, the junction contained 9 bases not matched to a gene. Germline V gives CDR1 MNHEY, CDR2 SVGEGT. CDR3 sequence (DNA): TGTGCCAGCAGTACGAGGGGGCGCAGGGCTGGGGCCAACGTCCTGACTTTC. It yields the protein CASSTRGRRAGANVLTF.

The V and J genes are TRBV29-1 and TRBJ2-5, with TRBD1 matching over 7 bases. Per germline, CDR1 SQVTM and CDR2 ANQGSEA. This CDR3 region has 11 residues. Trimming removed 8 bases from V and 5 bases from J; junction bases left unmatched: 5. The CDR3 sequence: CSPRQGETQYF. The CDR3 DNA follows: TGCAGCCCCAGACAGGGTGAGACCCAGTACTTC. The variable domain in full, with the rest retrieved from reference TRBV29-1 and TRBJ2-5, is SAVISQKPSRDICQRGTSLTIQCQVDSQVTMMFWYRQQPGQSLTLIATANQGSEATYESGFVIDKFPISRPNLTFSTLTVSNMSPEDSSIYLCSPRQGETQYFGPGTRLLVL.

V is TRBV7-6 and J is TRBJ1-1; the D is unclear. Trimming removed 2 bases from V and 2 bases from J, with 12 bases in between. The V gene's germline CDR1 is SGHVS and CDR2 FNYEAQ. This CDR3 has 15 residues. The CDR3 DNA reads as TGTGCCAGCAGCTTAAGTATCGGGGTCAACACTGAAGCTTTCTTT. Amino acid sequence: CASSLSIGVNTEAFF.

This clone was seen only once. The chain employs TRBV11-3 and TRBJ2-2; a possible D gene is TRBD1 (5 bases). From germline, CDR1 is SGHNT and CDR2 YENEEA. The CDR3 loop spans 15 amino acids. The V end lost 6 bases, the J end lost 4 bases, and 15 bases lay between the germline ends. CDR3 protein: CASSNQGPSTGELFF. CDR3 coding DNA: TGTGCCAGCAGTAACCAGGGCCCGTCCACCGGGGAGCTGTTTTTT. Full variable domain (rest looked up from reference TRBV11-3 and TRBJ2-2): EAGVVQSPRYKIIEKKQPVAFWCNPISGHNTLYWYLQNLGQGPELLIRYENEEAVDDSQLPKDRFSAERLKGVDSTLKIQPAELGDSAVYLCASSNQGPSTGELFFGEGSRLTVL.

V gene TRBV5-1 combines with J gene TRBJ2-3; the match to TRBD2 covers 15 bases. This CDR3 spans 18 amino acids. Germline V CDR1 and CDR2: SGHRS, YFSETQ. V gave up 4 bases and J gave up 0 bases; unmatched junction bases: 6. In nucleotides, the CDR3 is TGCGCCAGCAGCAGAGGGACTAGCGGGGGGACTAGCACAGATACGCAGTATTTT. This sequence encodes CASSRGTSGGTSTDTQYF.

This CDR3 reads CASSSGQGEIAKNIQYF. CDR3 nucleotide sequence: TGTGCCAGTAGTTCGGGACAGGGGGAAATAGCCAAAAACATTCAGTACTTC. The chain couples TRBV19 to TRBJ2-4, with TRBD1 matching 11 bases. This CDR3 contains 17 residues. Per the germline V gene, CDR1 is LNHDA and CDR2 is SQIVND (reference sequence). The ends lost 5 bases at V and 0 bases at J; junction bases unmatched: 6.

This clone has only one observation. The V call is TRBV14, the J call TRBJ1-3; D unclear. Trimming took 0 bases from V and 3 from J, leaving 15 bases between them. Per germline, CDR1 SGHDN and CDR2 FVKESK. The CDR3 runs 17 residues. The CDR3 coding sequence is TGTGCCAGCAGCCAAGATCCCCCGGCGGCCTTTGGAAACACCATATATTTT. Translation gives CASSQDPPAAFGNTIYF.

This clone appeared a few times. The chain recombines TRBV9 with TRBJ2-6, with a possible D match to TRBD1 (6 bases). The V end was cut by 1 base, the J end by 2 bases, with 7 bases between. Germline V gene sequence: CDR1 SGDLS, CDR2 YYNGEE. The CDR3 is 15 amino acids. As DNA, the CDR3 is TGTGCCAGCAGCGTATCAGGGGCTGGGGCCAACGTCCTGACTTTC. Protein: CASSVSGAGANVLTF.

The chain has TRBV5-1 and TRBJ1-4; D is perhaps TRBD1 (5 bases). Germline assignment: CDR1 SGHRS and CDR2 YFSETQ. The germline V and J ends were trimmed by 0 bases and 8 bases, with 17 bases remaining between them. The CDR3 is 16 amino acids. CDR3 DNA sequence: TGCGCCAGCAGCTTGGCCCTAGGGGCGGAGTCCGAAAAACTGTTTTTT. This codes for CASSLALGAESEKLFF.

This clone was seen a handful of times. The rearrangement uses TRBV6-2 or TRBV6-3 and TRBJ1-5; D call uncertain. The CDR3 runs 13 residues. V lost 0 bases, J lost 12 bases, and 12 bases lay in between. In germline, CDR1 is MNHEY, CDR2 SVGEGT. CDR3 amino acids: CASSYSSFAVQHF. CDR3 sequence (DNA): TGTGCCAGCAGTTACTCGAGTTTTGCCGTCCAGCATTTT.

The chain carries TRBV5-1 and TRBJ2-5; 7 nucleotides line up with TRBD2. The J segment lost 5 bases and the V segment lost 3 bases, leaving 4 bases of the junction unmatched. Germline values: CDR1 SGHRS, CDR2 YFSETQ. This CDR3 has 13 residues. The CDR3, as DNA: TGCGCCAGCAGCTCTACTAGCGTCGAGACCCAGTACTTC. Its protein is CASSSTSVETQYF.

CDR3 DNA: TGCGCCAGCAGCCAAGATGGCACCTATGGCTACACCTTC. It translates to CASSQDGTYGYTF. The rearrangement links TRBV4-3 to TRBJ1-2; D is ambiguous. Germline CDR1 and CDR2: LGHNA and YSLEER. The CDR3 runs 13 residues. Trimming stripped 0 bases from V and 4 bases from J, with 6 bases between.

This sequence joins TRBV4-3 and TRBJ2-5; D is possibly TRBD2 (6 bases). V lost 3 bases, J lost 4 bases, and 15 bases lay in between. This CDR3 is 15 amino acids long. CDR1 is LGHNA, CDR2 YSLEER, per germline. CDR3 loop: CASSQRDSYRETQYF. The DNA for the CDR3 is TGCGCCAGCAGCCAGCGGGACTCCTATCGAGAGACCCAGTACTTC.

As to this clone: At the DNA level, this CDR3 is encoded by other sequences in the same sample as well. The gene calls are TRBV5-4 and TRBJ2-3, with a tentative D call TRBD2 (6 bases). Germline CDR1 reads SGHNT; CDR2 reads YYREEE (reference sequence). The CDR3 is 15 residues long. V lost 2 bases, J lost 0 bases, and 10 bases lay in between. CDR3 residues: CASSLGGASTDTQYF. The CDR3 DNA sequence: TGTGCCAGCAGCTTAGGCGGGGCTAGCACAGATACGCAGTATTTT.